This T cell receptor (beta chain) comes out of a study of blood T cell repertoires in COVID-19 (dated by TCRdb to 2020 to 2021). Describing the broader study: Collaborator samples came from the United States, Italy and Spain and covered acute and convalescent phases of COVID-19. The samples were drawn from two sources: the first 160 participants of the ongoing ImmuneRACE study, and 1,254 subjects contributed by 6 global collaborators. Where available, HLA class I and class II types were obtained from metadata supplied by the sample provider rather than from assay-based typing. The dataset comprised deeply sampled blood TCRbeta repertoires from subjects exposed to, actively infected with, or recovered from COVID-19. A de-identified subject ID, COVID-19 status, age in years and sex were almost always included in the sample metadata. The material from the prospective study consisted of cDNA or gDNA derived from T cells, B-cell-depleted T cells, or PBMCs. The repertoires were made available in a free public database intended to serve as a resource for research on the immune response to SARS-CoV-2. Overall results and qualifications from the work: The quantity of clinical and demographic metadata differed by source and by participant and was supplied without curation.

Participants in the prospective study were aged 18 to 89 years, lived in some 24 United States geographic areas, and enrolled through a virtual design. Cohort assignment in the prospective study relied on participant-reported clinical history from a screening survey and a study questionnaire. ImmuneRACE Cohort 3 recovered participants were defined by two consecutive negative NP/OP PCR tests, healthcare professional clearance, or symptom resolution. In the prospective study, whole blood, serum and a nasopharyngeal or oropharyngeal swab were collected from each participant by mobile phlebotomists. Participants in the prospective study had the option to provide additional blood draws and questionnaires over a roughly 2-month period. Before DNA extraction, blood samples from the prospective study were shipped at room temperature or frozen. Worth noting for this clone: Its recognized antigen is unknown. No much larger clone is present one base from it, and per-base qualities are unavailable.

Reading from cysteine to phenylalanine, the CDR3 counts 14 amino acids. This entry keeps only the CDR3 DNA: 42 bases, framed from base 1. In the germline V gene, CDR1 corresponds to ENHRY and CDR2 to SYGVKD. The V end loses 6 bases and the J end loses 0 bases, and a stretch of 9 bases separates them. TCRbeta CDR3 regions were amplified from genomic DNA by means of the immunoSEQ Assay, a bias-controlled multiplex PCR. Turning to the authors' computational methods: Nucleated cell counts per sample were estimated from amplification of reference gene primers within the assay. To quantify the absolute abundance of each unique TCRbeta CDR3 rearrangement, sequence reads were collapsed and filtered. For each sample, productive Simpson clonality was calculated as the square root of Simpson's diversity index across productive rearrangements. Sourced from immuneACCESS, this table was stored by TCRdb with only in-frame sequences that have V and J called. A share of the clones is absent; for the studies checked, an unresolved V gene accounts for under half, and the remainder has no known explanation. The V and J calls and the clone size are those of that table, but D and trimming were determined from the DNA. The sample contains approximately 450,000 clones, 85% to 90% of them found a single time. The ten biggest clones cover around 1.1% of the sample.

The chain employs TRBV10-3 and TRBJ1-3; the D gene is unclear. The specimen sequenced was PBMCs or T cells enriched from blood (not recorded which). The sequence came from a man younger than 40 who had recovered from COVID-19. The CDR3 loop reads CAISREGSGNTIYF. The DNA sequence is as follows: TGTGCCATCAGCAGAGAGGGCTCTGGAAACACCATATATTTT.